This T cell receptor (beta chain) derives from a study of blood T cell repertoires in COVID-19. This CDR3 has 12 amino acids. Trimming shortened V by 3 bases and J by 11 bases, and 13 bases separated the two germline ends. Germline values: CDR1 SEHNR, CDR2 FQNEAQ (reference sequence). The protocol was immunoSEQ multiplex PCR, while the TCRdb copy is restricted to in-frame clones and leaves out a portion. Of 300,000 or so clones in the sample, over 80% were seen once. V and J are TRBV7-9 and TRBJ1-1; D perhaps matches TRBD1 (6 bases). The origin of this receptor is a woman in her forties or fifties with active or convalescent COVID-19. The source material was peripheral blood. CDR3 coding DNA: TGTGCCAGCAGCTTGGGGGCCGGTGGGGCTTTCTTT. Protein sequence: CASSLGAGGAFF.